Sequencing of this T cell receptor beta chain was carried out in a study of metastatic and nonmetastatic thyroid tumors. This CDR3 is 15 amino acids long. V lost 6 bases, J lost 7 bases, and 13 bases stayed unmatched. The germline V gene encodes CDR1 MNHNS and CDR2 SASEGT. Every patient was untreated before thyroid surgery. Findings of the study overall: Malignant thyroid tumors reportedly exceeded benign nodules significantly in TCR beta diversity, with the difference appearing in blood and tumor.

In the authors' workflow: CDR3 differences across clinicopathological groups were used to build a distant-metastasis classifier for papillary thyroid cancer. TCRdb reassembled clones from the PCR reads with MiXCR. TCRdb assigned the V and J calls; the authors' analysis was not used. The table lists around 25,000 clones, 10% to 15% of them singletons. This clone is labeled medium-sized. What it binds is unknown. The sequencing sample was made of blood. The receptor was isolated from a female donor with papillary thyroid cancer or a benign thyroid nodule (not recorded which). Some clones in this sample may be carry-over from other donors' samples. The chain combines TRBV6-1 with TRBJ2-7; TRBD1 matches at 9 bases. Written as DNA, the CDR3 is TGTGCCAGCAGCCCCGGACAGGGGCGTTTGGGGGAGCAGTACTTC. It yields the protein CASSPGQGRLGEQYF.